This record looks at one TCR beta chain sequence and its context. This sample was taken from a study of blood T cell repertoires in COVID-19. The J segment lost 1 base and the V segment lost 5 bases, leaving 10 bases of the junction unmatched. The CDR3 consists of 17 residues. Germline V gene sequence: CDR1 SGHAT, CDR2 FQNNGV. Assay: immunoSEQ multiplex PCR; the TCRdb copy retains only in-frame clones and omits some. The sample has roughly 100,000 clones, 87% seen once; the top ten hold around 2%. This receptor was taken from a man aged 45-65 years with active COVID-19. The chain combines TRBV11-2 with TRBJ2-2, with TRBD2 matching 7 bases. The material sequenced was peripheral blood. The CDR3 protein is CASSPLRLAENTGELFF. The DNA for the CDR3 is TGTGCCAGCAGCCCACTTCGCCTAGCGGAGAACACCGGGGAGCTGTTTTTT.